Listed here are 22 T cell receptor beta chains from one sample, sequenced in a study of blood T cell repertoires in COVID-19 (dated by TCRdb to the early 2020s). The method was the immunoSEQ multiplex PCR assay. The source is immuneACCESS, and TCRdb retained only in-frame sequences with V and J called. Part of the clones is not carried over; for the studies checked, unresolved V genes explain less than half of this, and the remainder is unexplained. This sample gives fewer than 350,000 clones in total; 80% to 90% of them show up just once. In total, the top ten clones hold about 2% of the sample. The sample consisted of PBMCs or T cells enriched from blood (not recorded which). Receptors were obtained from a man younger than 40 who had recovered from COVID-19.

The DNA of the CDR3 is TGTGCCAGCAGCGGAACCGGGGGTGCCGTCGAGCAGTACTTC. It specifies CASSGTGGAVEQYF. The chain is built from TRBV9 and TRBJ2-7; maybe TRBD2 (6 bases). The CDR3 is made up of 14 amino acids. Germline CDR1 is SGDLS and CDR2 is YYNGEE. With 3 bases removed from V and 6 bases from J, the gap between germline ends came to 16 bases. Drawing the rest from reference TRBV9 and TRBJ2-7, the complete variable domain is DSGVTQTPKHLITATGQRVTLRCSPRSGDLSVYWYQQSLDQGLQFLIQYYNGEERAKGNILERFSAQQFPDLHSELNLSSLELGDSALYFCASSGTGGAVEQYFGPGTRLTVT.

This sequence joins TRBV29-1 and TRBJ2-7, with D tentatively TRBD1 (6 bases). V was trimmed by 0 bases and J by 4 bases, leaving 13 bases between them. The germline gives CDR1 SQVTM, CDR2 ANQGSEA. This CDR3 spans 14 amino acids. This chain's CDR3 is CSVEDPRTEYEQYF. CDR3 nucleotide sequence: TGCAGCGTTGAAGATCCCCGGACAGAGTACGAGCAGTACTTC.

V gene TRBV18 combines with J gene TRBJ1-1; tentatively, D is TRBD1 (5 bases). The CDR3 is 14 amino acids. CDR1 is KGHSH and CDR2 is LQKENI in the germline V gene. V was trimmed by 10 bases and J by 3 bases, leaving 18 bases between them. The CDR3 is CATREGSVDTEAFF. The CDR3 DNA reads as TGTGCCACCCGGGAGGGGTCAGTCGACACTGAAGCTTTCTTT.

J is TRBJ1-4 and V is TRBV27, with D unresolved. The CDR3 length is 14 residues. The V end lost 8 bases, the J end lost 10 bases, and 20 bases lay between the germline ends. The germline CDR1 and CDR2 sequences are MNHEY and SMNVEV (reference sequence). In DNA, the CDR3 is TGTGCCAGCCGCCCCAACGGAGATGAGGGAAAACTGTTTTTT. Its protein is CASRPNGDEGKLFF. Full variable domain (outside the CDR3, taken from reference TRBV27 and TRBJ1-4): EAQVTQNPRYLITVTGKKLTVTCSQNMNHEYMSWYRQDPGLGLRQIYYSMNVEVTDKGDVPEGYKVSRKEKRNFPLILESPSPNQTSLYFCASRPNGDEGKLFFGSGTQLSVL.

The chain links TRBV9 to TRBJ1-5; D gene unclear. The germline V and J ends were trimmed by 3 bases and 5 bases, with 9 bases remaining between them. This CDR3 spans 13 amino acids. Germline CDR1 and CDR2: SGDLS and YYNGEE. The CDR3 spells CASSAGGHQPQHF. Here the CDR3 DNA reads TGTGCCAGCAGCGCGGGAGGGCATCAGCCCCAGCATTTT.

This clone has just one count. V is TRBV5-6 and J is TRBJ2-2; weak D call: TRBD2 (6 bases). CDR3 length: 16 residues. CDR1 is SGHDT and CDR2 is YYEEEE in the germline V gene. Deletions cut 3 bases from V and 0 bases from J, with 12 bases between. The CDR3 protein is CASSYFGGTNTGELFF. The CDR3 DNA follows: TGTGCCAGCAGCTATTTTGGGGGGACGAACACCGGGGAGCTGTTTTTT.

The rearrangement links TRBV18 to TRBJ1-1; TRBD1 matches 8 bases. V was pared by 4 bases and J by 3 bases, with 13 bases of the junction left unmatched. The CDR3 runs 17 residues. Per the germline V gene, CDR1 is KGHSH and CDR2 is LQKENI. The CDR3 is CASSLHRGTAADTEAFF. The CDR3 DNA is TGTGCCAGCTCACTCCACAGGGGGACAGCCGCTGACACTGAAGCTTTCTTT.

This clone was detected once. V usage is TRBV2 and J usage is TRBJ2-3; D possibly corresponds to TRBD1 (5 bases). Trimming took 2 bases from V and 0 from J, leaving 15 bases between them. The CDR3 has 17 residues. Per the germline V gene, CDR1 is SNHLY and CDR2 is FYNNEI. The DNA for the CDR3 is TGTGCCAGCAGTGAACTATGGGGCGGCTCTAGCACAGATACGCAGTATTTT. Protein product: CASSELWGGSSTDTQYF.

This clone appeared a single time. The chain recombines TRBV29-1 with TRBJ1-4; perhaps TRBD1 as D (6 bases). CDR3 length: 14 residues. Trimming cost V 1 base and J 3 bases, with 9 bases left between them. Germline lookup yields CDR1 SQVTM and CDR2 ANQGSEA. The CDR3 coding sequence is TGCAGCGTTGAAGGCGGGGGGCCTAATGAAAAACTGTTTTTT. This translates into CSVEGGGPNEKLFF.

This clone was found once. This chain links TRBV11-2 with TRBJ1-6; tentative D call: TRBD1 (6 bases). V lost 5 bases to trimming and J lost 7 bases, with 15 bases between them. This CDR3 is 15 amino acids long. The germline CDR1 and CDR2 sequences are SGHAT and FQNNGV. The CDR3 region is CASSLGTGHNSPLHF. For the CDR3, the DNA is TGTGCCAGCAGCCTAGGAACAGGGCACAATTCACCCCTCCACTTT.

The chain couples TRBV6-5 to TRBJ1-5; the D gene is possibly TRBD1 (5 bases). V shed 6 bases and J shed 0 bases, with 12 bases lying between them. This CDR3 has 15 residues. CDR1 and CDR2 (germline): MNHEY, SVGAGI. The chain's CDR3 is CASRVTGYSNQPQHF. CDR3 bases: TGTGCCAGCAGAGTAACAGGTTATAGCAATCAGCCCCAGCATTTT.

The J gene is TRBJ2-5, the V gene TRBV27; D may be TRBD1 (6 bases). Deletions cut 4 bases from V and 9 bases from J, with 18 bases between. Looked up from germline, CDR1 is MNHEY and CDR2 is SMNVEV (reference sequence). The CDR3 contains 14 residues. The CDR3 nucleotides are TGTGCCAGCAGTTCGATCGTGGGGACAACTTCCCAGTACTTC. It codes for CASSSIVGTTSQYF.

This sequence joins TRBV19 and TRBJ1-2; no definite D call. V was cut by 6 bases and J by 4 bases, with 9 bases left in between. This CDR3 comprises 12 residues. Germline V CDR1 and CDR2: LNHDA, SQIVND (reference sequence). The CDR3 sequence: CASSRPLYGYTF. For the CDR3, the DNA is TGTGCCAGTAGCAGGCCCCTCTATGGCTACACCTTC.

This clone was observed a single time. The chain links TRBV19 to TRBJ1-2, with D uncertain. V was cut by 6 bases and J by 0 bases, with 14 bases left in between. Germline V gene lookup returns CDR1 LNHDA and CDR2 SQIVND (reference sequence). The CDR3 runs to 15 residues. CDR3 protein: CASSTPTRANYGYTF. The DNA for the CDR3 is TGTGCCAGTAGCACCCCGACCCGGGCTAACTATGGCTACACCTTC.

This clone appeared a few times. The rearrangement links TRBV10-3 to TRBJ2-7; 12 bases are a match to TRBD1. CDR3 length: 14 residues. From germline, CDR1 is ENHRY and CDR2 SYGVKD. V lost 11 bases, J lost 4 bases, and 9 bases stayed unmatched. CDR3: CAVGPGQGAYEQYF. The DNA for the CDR3 is TGTGCCGTAGGCCCGGGACAGGGGGCTTACGAGCAGTACTTC.

The CDR3 here is CASSFPYSPLHF. The CDR3 coding sequence is TGTGCCAGCAGTTTCCCGTATTCACCCCTCCACTTT. The chain recombines TRBV12-3 or TRBV12-4 with TRBJ1-6; D is uncertain. The germline V and J ends were trimmed by 3 bases and 8 bases, with 5 bases remaining between them. There are 12 residues in the CDR3.

The chain employs TRBV4-2 and TRBJ1-3; TRBD1 is a possible D gene (6 bases). The germline V and J ends were trimmed by 4 bases and 8 bases, with 24 bases remaining between them. CDR1 and CDR2 (germline): LGHNA, YNFKEQ. This CDR3 is 17 amino acids long. This CDR3 is CASSPDFGGLFDDTIYF. The CDR3 DNA reads as TGTGCCAGCAGCCCCGATTTCGGGGGGCTATTCGACGACACCATATATTTT.

The chain recombines TRBV3-1 (or the pseudogene TRBV3-2) with TRBJ2-7, with 9 positions matching TRBD1. The V segment lost 5 bases and the J segment 6 bases; nucleotides outside the gene matches: 11. This CDR3 spans 15 amino acids. Germline lookup yields CDR1 LGHDT and CDR2 YNNKEL (reference sequence). CDR3 nucleotides: TGTGCCAGCAGCACCCGGACAGGGGTCGGGGGCGAGCAGTACTTC. As protein: CASSTRTGVGGEQYF.

This clone was seen a handful of times. The identical CDR3 is also encoded by other nucleotide sequences in the sample. This chain joins TRBV7-3 and TRBJ2-2; D remains ambiguous. Germline V gene lookup returns CDR1 SGHTA and CDR2 FQGTGA. The germline V and J ends were trimmed by 2 bases and 2 bases, with 6 bases remaining between them. This CDR3 is built from 14 residues. The CDR3 loop reads CASSLGGNTGELFF. The CDR3 nucleotides read TGTGCCAGCAGCTTAGGCGGAAACACCGGGGAGCTGTTTTTT.

V gene TRBV5-8 combines with J gene TRBJ1-3; D is unclear. The CDR3 is 14 residues long. Between the trimmed V and J ends, which lost 0 bases and 2 bases, there was a span of 6 bases. Germline values: CDR1 SGHTS, CDR2 YDEGEE. In DNA, the CDR3 is TGTGCCAGCAGCTTGGCAGCGGCTGGAAACACCATATATTTT. This sequence encodes CASSLAAAGNTIYF. Full variable domain (outside the CDR3, taken from reference TRBV5-8 and TRBJ1-3): EAGVTQSPTHLIKTRGQQATLRCSPISGHTSVYWYQQALGLGLQFLLWYDEGEERNRGNFPPRFSGRQFPNYSSELNVNALELEDSALYLCASSLAAAGNTIYFGEGSWLTVV.

Of note for this clone: A read error may account for a junction end that differs from germline. The V gene is TRBV27, the J gene TRBJ2-3; 14 positions match TRBD2. The CDR3 runs to 15 residues. Germline V gene lookup returns CDR1 MNHEY and CDR2 SMNVEV (reference sequence). The CDR3 bases are TGTGCCAGCAGTGGGACTAGCGGGGGCACAGATACGCAGTACTTT. Translated: CASSGTSGGTDTQYF.

This chain connects TRBV19 to TRBJ2-1; 11 bases agree with TRBD2. Looked up from germline, CDR1 is LNHDA and CDR2 is SQIVND (reference sequence). CDR3 size: 16 residues. V gave up 4 bases and J gave up 12 bases; unmatched junction bases: 14. This chain's CDR3 is CASSTQIAGGPTTQFF. DNA of the CDR3: TGTGCCAGTAGTACCCAAATAGCGGGGGGGCCCACAACGCAGTTCTTC.